The 18 T cell receptor beta chains presented below share a single source sample, sequenced in a study of T cell responses to AZD1222 COVID-19 vaccine. Only in-frame clones appear in the TCRdb table, and some are missing; sequencing was by immunoSEQ multiplex PCR. The data hold 70,000 or so clones, with about four fifths observed a single time. The sample here was peripheral blood, taken on day 0 of AZD1222 vaccination. These TCRs come from an adult in good health.

The chain couples TRBV30 to TRBJ2-7, with D hard to call. The CDR3 extends over 14 amino acids. Trimming removed 4 bases from V and 7 bases from J, with 20 bases in between. Germline CDR1 reads GTSNPN; CDR2 reads SVGIG (reference sequence). The CDR3 sequence: CAWIPGFIPGEQYF. The CDR3 DNA is TGTGCCTGGATTCCTGGTTTCATACCGGGTGAGCAGTACTTC.

The chain is built from TRBV6-5 and TRBJ1-4, with D uncertain. Germline-derived CDR1 and CDR2 are MNHEY and SVGAGI. The CDR3 has 12 residues. The ends were cut back, 4 bases at V and 8 bases at J, with 8 bases in the middle. The CDR3 coding sequence is TGTGCCAGCAGTTCTCTAGGGGAAAAACTGTTTTTT. It yields the protein CASSSLGEKLFF.

This chain joins TRBV7-9 and TRBJ1-2, with 8 bases identical to TRBD1. The CDR3 runs 15 residues. V lost 4 bases to trimming and J lost 4 bases; unmatched junction nucleotides: 8. Germline V gene sequence: CDR1 SEHNR, CDR2 FQNEAQ (reference sequence). The CDR3 protein is CASSSGTGGAYGYTF. The CDR3, as DNA: TGTGCCAGCAGCTCCGGGACAGGAGGGGCCTATGGCTACACCTTC.

In regard to this clone: This same CDR3 is encoded by further DNA sequences in the sample. This chain joins TRBV6-5 and TRBJ1-4; the D is unclear. This CDR3 comprises 15 residues. V was shortened by 5 bases and J by 0 bases, with 10 bases between the two germline ends. CDR1 is MNHEY and CDR2 is SVGAGI in the germline V gene. The CDR3 reads CASSPEGATNEKLFF. The CDR3 nucleotides are TGTGCCAGCAGTCCAGAAGGAGCAACTAATGAAAAACTGTTTTTT.

The table lists this clone with a count of one. The chain has TRBV4-3 and TRBJ1-4; 8 positions match TRBD1. Germline-derived CDR1 and CDR2 are LGHNA and YSLEER. This CDR3 spans 16 amino acids. Trimming took 5 bases from V and 8 from J; bases not matched to a gene: 13. The CDR3 nucleotides read TGCGCCAGCAGCTATAAGACACAGGGGGATGCAGAAAAACTGTTTTTT. Translation gives CASSYKTQGDAEKLFF.

CDR3: CASSLAPLAGGRTDTQYF. Here the CDR3 DNA reads TGTGCCAGCAGCTTAGCCCCTCTAGCGGGGGGCCGCACAGATACGCAGTATTTT. V is TRBV7-2 and J is TRBJ2-3; 11 bases match TRBD2. This CDR3 region has 18 residues. CDR1 and CDR2 from the germline V gene are SGHTA and FQGNSA. The V segment lost 0 bases and the J segment 1 base; nucleotides outside the gene matches: 6.

This clone was counted once. The rearrangement links TRBV3-1 (or the pseudogene TRBV3-2) to TRBJ1-3; TRBD1 aligns across 10 bases. Germline CDR1 reads LGHDT; CDR2 reads YNNKEL (reference sequence). The V and J ends lost 5 bases and 4 bases, in that order; junction bases with no gene match: 5. The CDR3 has 15 residues. CDR3 in amino acids: CASSGTGVYGNTIYF. The CDR3 DNA follows: TGTGCCAGCAGCGGGACAGGGGTGTACGGAAACACCATATATTTT.

This clone was seen only a few times. The chain combines TRBV5-6 with TRBJ1-2, with D tentatively TRBD1 (6 bases). CDR1 and CDR2 from the germline V gene are SGHDT and YYEEEE. CDR3 length: 13 residues. Trimming stripped 4 bases from V and 6 bases from J, with 13 bases between. The CDR3 protein is CASSQQGQDGYTF. As DNA, the CDR3 is TGTGCCAGCAGCCAACAGGGCCAGGATGGCTACACCTTC.

This rearrangement joins TRBV5-1 to TRBJ2-4; D assignment may be TRBD1 or TRBD2 (7 bases each). The CDR3 covers 15 residues. Trimming took off 0 bases at V and 4 bases at J, with 11 bases between the two ends. Germline CDR1 and CDR2: SGHRS and YFSETQ. Written as DNA, the CDR3 is TGCGCCAGCAGCTTGGGACAGGGAGGGAAAAACATTCAGTACTTC. Its translation is CASSLGQGGKNIQYF.

This clone was recorded only once. The chain is built from TRBV6-2 or TRBV6-3 and TRBJ2-5; weak D call: TRBD2 (5 bases). Germline V gene data show CDR1 as MNHEY and CDR2 as SVGEGT. The CDR3 loop spans 14 amino acids. Between the trimmed V and J ends, which lost 2 bases and 0 bases, there was a span of 7 bases. CDR3 coding DNA: TGTGCCAGCAGTTACGACTATAACCAAGAGACCCAGTACTTC. As protein: CASSYDYNQETQYF.

The V and J genes are TRBV5-5 and TRBJ1-6; the match to TRBD1 covers 7 bases. J lost 6 bases, V lost 0 bases, and 6 bases had no gene match. The CDR3 runs 16 residues. Germline CDR1 reads SGHKS; CDR2 reads YYEKEE (reference sequence). For the CDR3, the DNA is TGTGCCAGCAGCTTGGCTAGGGGACAGAGTAATTCACCCCTCCACTTT. Translating it yields CASSLARGQSNSPLHF.

V usage is TRBV5-1 and J usage is TRBJ2-7; TRBD2 matches 11 bases. The CDR3 is 14 residues long. Trimming at V came to 0 bases and at J to 6 bases, leaving 2 bases not matched to a gene. Germline CDR1 reads SGHRS; CDR2 reads YFSETQ. The CDR3 DNA follows: TGCGCCAGCAGCTTGGTAGCGGGGGGGCGCGAGCAGTACTTC. Its translation: CASSLVAGGREQYF.

This chain links TRBV5-1 with TRBJ2-1, with unresolved D. CDR3 length equals 16 residues. The germline V and J ends were trimmed by 0 bases and 4 bases, with 14 bases remaining between them. The germline CDR1 and CDR2 sequences are SGHRS and YFSETQ. The CDR3 DNA reads as TGCGCCAGCAGCTTGGCCCTGCGAAACTCATACAATGAGCAGTTCTTC. The encoded protein is CASSLALRNSYNEQFF.

By sample share, this clone is medium-sized. V and J are TRBV6-4 and TRBJ2-1; possibly TRBD1 for D (6 bases). The CDR3 contains 16 residues. Trimming shortened V by 0 bases and J by 1 base, and 10 bases separated the two germline ends. Per germline, CDR1 MRHNA and CDR2 SNTAGT. The CDR3 here is CASSDSARGSYNEQFF. Written as DNA, the CDR3 is TGTGCCAGCAGTGACTCCGCCAGGGGATCCTACAATGAGCAGTTCTTC.

This clone was counted a few times. The rearrangement links TRBV5-4 to TRBJ2-7; 8 bases are a match to TRBD2. From germline, CDR1 is SGHNT and CDR2 YYREEE (reference sequence). V lost 4 bases and J lost 2; bases outside the gene matches: 5. The CDR3 is 14 residues long. This CDR3 reads CASSPGGRPYEQYF. Written as DNA, the CDR3 is TGTGCCAGCAGCCCGGGAGGGAGGCCCTACGAGCAGTACTTC. The full variable domain, with the rest looked up from reference TRBV5-4 and TRBJ2-7, is ETGVTQSPTHLIKTRGQQVTLRCSSQSGHNTVSWYQQALGQGPQFIFQYYREEENGRGNFPPRFSGLQFPNYSSELNVNALELDDSALYLCASSPGGRPYEQYFGPGTRLTVT.

This sequence joins TRBV5-1 and TRBJ2-1; D gene ambiguous. Germline CDR1 and CDR2: SGHRS and YFSETQ. The CDR3 spans 12 residues. V dropped 4 bases and J dropped 4 bases, with 6 bases sitting between them. DNA of the CDR3: TGCGCCAGCAGCGATCAGTACAATGAGCAGTTCTTC. This gives the protein CASSDQYNEQFF.

This rearrangement joins TRBV5-1 to TRBJ2-5, with 8 bases lining up with TRBD2. V lost 4 bases to trimming and J lost 1 base; unmatched junction nucleotides: 9. Per the germline V gene, CDR1 is SGHRS and CDR2 is YFSETQ. The CDR3 sequence is 16 residues long. CDR3: CASSPRGSGAQETQYF. The DNA for the CDR3 is TGCGCCAGCAGCCCCCGGGGTAGCGGGGCCCAAGAGACCCAGTACTTC.

The J gene is TRBJ1-6, the V gene TRBV4-1; TRBD1 agrees at 11 bases. The CDR3 has 15 amino acids. The germline V gene has CDR1 MGHRA and CDR2 YSYEKL. V gave up 3 bases and J gave up 8 bases; unmatched junction bases: 3. The CDR3 nucleotides are TGCGCCAGCAGCCAGGGACAGGGGGGGTATTCACCCCTCCACTTT. It specifies CASSQGQGGYSPLHF.